This T cell receptor (beta chain) emerged from a study of T cell responses to AZD1222 COVID-19 vaccine. Using immunoSEQ multiplex PCR, the repertoire was profiled, and TCRdb retains in-frame clones only, with some absent. The sample includes just under 90,000 clones, around 88% of them seen just once. The study, taken as a whole, reports: Baseline seropositivity characterized only a handful of AZD1222 recipients.

Comments on this clone: Its cognate antigen is unknown.

Here the sequenced sample was peripheral blood, taken on day 0 of MenACWY control vaccination. This sequence originates from an adult in good health.

This CDR3 is CASSVEGREVGELFF. CDR3 bases: TGTGCCAGCAGCGTAGAAGGGCGCGAGGTCGGGGAGCTGTTTTTT. The chain is built from TRBV9 and TRBJ2-2, with D unclear. Trimming cost V 0 bases and J 7 bases, with 13 bases left between them. The V gene's germline CDR1 is SGDLS and CDR2 YYNGEE. The CDR3 runs 15 residues. Filled out from reference TRBV9 and TRBJ2-2, the complete variable domain reads DSGVTQTPKHLITATGQRVTLRCSPRSGDLSVYWYQQSLDQGLQFLIQYYNGEERAKGNILERFSAQQFPDLHSELNLSSLELGDSALYFCASSVEGREVGELFFGEGSRLTVL.